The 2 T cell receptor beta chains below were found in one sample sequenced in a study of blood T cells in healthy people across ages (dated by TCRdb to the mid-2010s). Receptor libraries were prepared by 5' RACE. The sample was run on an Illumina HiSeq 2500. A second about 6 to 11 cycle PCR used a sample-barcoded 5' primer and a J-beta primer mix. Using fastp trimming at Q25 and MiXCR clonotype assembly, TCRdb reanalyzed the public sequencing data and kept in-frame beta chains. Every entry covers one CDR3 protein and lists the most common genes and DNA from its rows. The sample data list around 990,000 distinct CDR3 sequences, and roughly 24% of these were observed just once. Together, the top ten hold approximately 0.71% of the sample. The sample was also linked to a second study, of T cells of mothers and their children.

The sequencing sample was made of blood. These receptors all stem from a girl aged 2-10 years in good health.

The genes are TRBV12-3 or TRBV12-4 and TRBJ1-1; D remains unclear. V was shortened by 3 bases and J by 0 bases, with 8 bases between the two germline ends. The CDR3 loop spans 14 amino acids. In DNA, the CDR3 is TGTGCCAGCAGTTTTTTTGCCCTGAACACTGAAGCTTTCTTT. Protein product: CASSFFALNTEAFF.

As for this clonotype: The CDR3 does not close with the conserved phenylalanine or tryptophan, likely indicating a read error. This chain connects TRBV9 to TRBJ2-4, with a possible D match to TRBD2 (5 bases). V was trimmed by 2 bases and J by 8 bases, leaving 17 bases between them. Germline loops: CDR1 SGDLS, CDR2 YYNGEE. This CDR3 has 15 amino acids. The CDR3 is CASSVGVARGDIQYL. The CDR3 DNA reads TGTGCCAGCAGCGTGGGAGTAGCTCGAGGTGACATTCAGTACCTC.